This note documents a single T cell receptor (beta chain) sequence. Its antigen remains unidentified. These data belong to a study of T-cell memory formation after mild COVID-19. Findings and limits, study-wide: Confirmation was lacking for SARS-CoV-2 specificity of second-wave clones that peaked on day 37.

Using its own MiXCR run on the 5' RACE reads, TCRdb lists one record per CDR3 protein. The sample lists approximately 300,000 distinct CDR3 sequences, approximately 16% occurring once. Trimming removed 2 bases at V and 1 base at J, with 13 bases between. Per the germline V gene, CDR1 is KGHDR and CDR2 is SFDVKD. This CDR3 has 17 amino acids. Sample: PBMCs or a T cell subset sorted from them (not recorded which). This TCR was sampled from a man aged 18 to 29 who had mild COVID-19 (a few samples of this study predate the infection). Cell type and time point are not known. The chain carries TRBV24-1 and TRBJ2-2; either TRBD1 or TRBD2 may fit D (5 bases each). The CDR3 nucleotides read TGTGCCACCAGTGATTCCGCCGGGACGGGGAACACCGGGGAGCTGTTTTTT. Translated, it gives CATSDSAGTGNTGELFF.